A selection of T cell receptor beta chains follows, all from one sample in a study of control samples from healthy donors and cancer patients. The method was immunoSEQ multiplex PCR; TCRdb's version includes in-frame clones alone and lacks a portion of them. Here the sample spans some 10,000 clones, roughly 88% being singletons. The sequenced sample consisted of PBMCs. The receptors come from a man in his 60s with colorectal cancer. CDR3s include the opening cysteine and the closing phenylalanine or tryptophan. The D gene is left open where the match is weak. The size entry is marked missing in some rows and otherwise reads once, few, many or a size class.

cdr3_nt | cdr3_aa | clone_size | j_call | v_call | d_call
TGCGCCAGCAGCCGAGGGGGATCCATGAACACTGAAGCTTTCTTT | CASSRGGSMNTEAFF | NA | TRBJ1-1 | TRBV5-1 | NA
TGTGCCAGCAGCTCGGGGTTAGATACGCAGTATTTT | CASSSGLDTQYF | NA | TRBJ2-3 | TRBV7-9 | NA
TGTGCCAGCAGCTGGGCGGGGGGAAGGTACGAGCAGTACTTC | CASSWAGGRYEQYF | few | TRBJ2-7 | TRBV5-4 | TRBD2
TGTGCCAGCAGCTTTAGACACCCGAGGACCGGGGAGCTGTTTTTT | CASSFRHPRTGELFF | NA | TRBJ2-2 | TRBV11-2 | NA
TGCGCCAGCAGCTTGAACGGTTTCGAGACCCAGTACTTC | CASSLNGFETQYF | NA | TRBJ2-5 | TRBV5-1 | NA
TGTGCCAGCAGTGATTGGGACATCACCTACGAGCAGTACTTC | CASSDWDITYEQYF | NA | TRBJ2-7 | TRBV6-1 | NA
TGTGCCAGCAGTCCTGGACAGGGTCTTGGCTACACCTTC | CASSPGQGLGYTF | NA | TRBJ1-2 | TRBV2 | TRBD1
TGTGCCAGCAGTATTCAAGAGACCCAGTACTTC | CASSIQETQYF | NA | TRBJ2-5 | TRBV12-3/TRBV12-4 | NA
TGTGCCAGCAGCTGGACAGGGGGTTTAGGTTTTAGCGAGCAGTACTTC | CASSWTGGLGFSEQYF | NA | TRBJ2-7 | TRBV7-2 | TRBD1
TGTGCCAGCAGCCAACAGGGTCCGGCTATGGGCTACACCTTC | CASSQQGPAMGYTF | NA | TRBJ1-2 | TRBV27 | NA
TGCGCCAGCAGGATACGGACTGATGATCATGGCTACACCTTC | CASRIRTDDHGYTF | NA | TRBJ1-2 | TRBV5-1 | NA
TGTGCCAGCAGCGCCGGGACTAGCGGGGGACCTACGAACACCGGGGAGCTGTTTTTT | CASSAGTSGGPTNTGELFF | NA | TRBJ2-2 | TRBV21-1 | NA
TGTGCCAGCAGCTTAGAGGCAGGGTTGAATCAGCCCCAGCATTTT | CASSLEAGLNQPQHF | NA | TRBJ1-5 | TRBV7-2 | NA
TGCGCCAGCAGCTTGGCCCGGCAGGGGGCGGCCGGGGAGCTGTTTTTT | CASSLARQGAAGELFF | NA | TRBJ2-2 | TRBV5-1 | TRBD1
TGTGCCAGCAGTTGGACAGTGAACACTGAAGCTTTCTTT | CASSWTVNTEAFF | NA | TRBJ1-1 | TRBV6-2/TRBV6-3 | NA
TGTGCCAGCAGCCCTAGGGGGCCCGATACGCAGTATTTT | CASSPRGPDTQYF | NA | TRBJ2-3 | TRBV7-9 | TRBD1
TGTGCCTGGGACAGGGGGCGGAAAACTGAAGCTTTCTTT | CAWDRGRKTEAFF | NA | TRBJ1-1 | TRBV30 | TRBD1
TGTGCCAGCAGCAACACGCAACAGGGGATCGTCTATGGCTACACCTTC | CASSNTQQGIVYGYTF | NA | TRBJ1-2 | TRBV7-3 | TRBD1
TGTGCCAGCAGCGTAGTGGGGGACTCTGGAAACACCATATATTTT | CASSVVGDSGNTIYF | NA | TRBJ1-3 | TRBV9 | NA
TGTGCCAGCAGTGAGGGCCAGTTAGCCAAAAACATTCAGTACTTC | CASSEGQLAKNIQYF | NA | TRBJ2-4 | TRBV2 | NA
TGTGCCAGTAGTCCCAGGACAGGGCTAGCCTATGGCTACACCTTC | CASSPRTGLAYGYTF | NA | TRBJ1-2 | TRBV19 | TRBD1
TGTGCCAGCAGTTCCACAGGGAACACTGAAGCTTTCTTT | CASSSTGNTEAFF | NA | TRBJ1-1 | TRBV6-5 | NA
TGTGCCAGCAGCCCTAGGACAGGGGGGCACGAGCAGTACTTC | CASSPRTGGHEQYF | NA | TRBJ2-7 | TRBV21-1 | NA
TGTGCCACCAGCAGAGATCGGGGGTACGGGGATCAGCCCCAGCATTTT | CATSRDRGYGDQPQHF | NA | TRBJ1-5 | TRBV15 | NA
TGCGCCAGCAGCCCTCGCCGAGGAGGGAACACCGGGGAGCTGTTTTTT | CASSPRRGGNTGELFF | once | TRBJ2-2 | TRBV5-1 | NA
TGCGCCAGCAGCCCCCCGGGGGGATTTGAAGCTTTCTTT | CASSPPGGFEAFF | NA | TRBJ1-1 | TRBV4-3 | NA
TGTGCCAGCAGCATAAGACCGGGACAGGAAAAAGAGACCCAGTACTTC | CASSIRPGQEKETQYF | NA | TRBJ2-5 | TRBV7-9 | TRBD1
TGCAGTGCTAGTTGGGTAGCGGGGGGCCAAGAGACCCAGTACTTC | CSASWVAGGQETQYF | few | TRBJ2-5 | TRBV20-1 | TRBD2
TGTGCCAGCAGTGAAGTCTGGACTAGCAGGGGGACCCAGTACTTC | CASSEVWTSRGTQYF | NA | TRBJ2-5 | TRBV2 | TRBD2
TGTGCCAGCAGCAGGGATGGAACCGGGGAGCTGTTTTTT | CASSRDGTGELFF | NA | TRBJ2-2 | TRBV7-3 | NA
TGTGCCAGCAGTGGGGTTCCTTGGACTGGGGAACAAGAGGCCCAGTACTTC | CASSGVPWTGEQEAQYF | NA | TRBJ2-5 | TRBV6-1 | NA
TGTGCCAGCAGTGAGGGTTTTAACTATGGCTACACCTTC | CASSEGFNYGYTF | NA | TRBJ1-2 | TRBV6-1 | NA
TGTGCCAGCAGCTTGGGTTCCAGATCCTACGAGCAGTACTTC | CASSLGSRSYEQYF | NA | TRBJ2-7 | TRBV5-5 | NA
TGTGCCACCAGTGATTTATGGGATACCGGCGTCCCCGGGGAGCTGTTTTTT | CATSDLWDTGVPGELFF | NA | TRBJ2-2 | TRBV24-1 | NA
TGTGCCTGGAGCCTCATCAGGGGAGGAACCACCGGGGAGCTGTTTTTT | CAWSLIRGGTTGELFF | NA | TRBJ2-2 | TRBV30 | NA
TGTGCCAGCAGCTTAGGGTGGACTAATGGAAAACTGTTTTTT | CASSLGWTNGKLFF | NA | TRBJ1-4 | TRBV7-2 | NA
TGTGCCAGCAGTCGGCCCTCGGGGGGGCCCTCCTACGAGCAGTACTTC | CASSRPSGGPSYEQYF | NA | TRBJ2-7 | TRBV6-2/TRBV6-3 | TRBD2
TGTGCCAGCAGCCCACAAACAGATACGCAGTATTTT | CASSPQTDTQYF | NA | TRBJ2-3 | TRBV5-6 | NA
TGTGCCAGCAGTGAACCGGGACGAAAGGGTTTCACTGAAGCTTTCTTT | CASSEPGRKGFTEAFF | NA | TRBJ1-1 | TRBV6-1 | NA
TGTGCCATCAGTCTAGCGGGGGGCCCCTACGAGCAGTACTTC | CAISLAGGPYEQYF | NA | TRBJ2-7 | TRBV10-3 | TRBD2
TGTGCCAGCTCACGGGAGGGGGTTGCTTCCTACGAGCAGTACTTC | CASSREGVASYEQYF | NA | TRBJ2-7 | TRBV18 | NA
TGTGCCAGCAGCCATCGTGGGGGGCTCGAAAAACTGTTTTTT | CASSHRGGLEKLFF | NA | TRBJ1-4 | TRBV3-1/TRBV3-2 | NA
TGTGCCAGCAGTGACTTCAGTAAGAACACTGAAGCTTTCTTT | CASSDFSKNTEAFF | NA | TRBJ1-1 | TRBV6-4 | NA
TGTGCCAGCAGCCCAACCCAGGGACTCTACGCTTTCTTT | CASSPTQGLYAFF | few | TRBJ1-1 | TRBV6-2/TRBV6-3 | NA
TGTGCCAGCAGCTTAGGCGAGAACACTGAAGCTTTCTTT | CASSLGENTEAFF | NA | TRBJ1-1 | TRBV5-6 | NA
TGTGCCAGCAGCATTTCTACAGGGGGAGAGACCCAGTACTTC | CASSISTGGETQYF | once | TRBJ2-5 | TRBV7-8 | TRBD1
TGCGCCAGCAGCCCGAAGTTTATGGGGGCTAATTCACCCCTCCACTTT | CASSPKFMGANSPLHF | NA | TRBJ1-6 | TRBV4-3 | NA
TGTGCCAGCAGCTTAGTCCCAGGACGCGGGGCTGAAAAACTGTTTTTT | CASSLVPGRGAEKLFF | once | TRBJ1-4 | TRBV7-6 | NA
TGTGCCAGCAGCAAAGAGCGTGTGTCGGGGGCTTTCTTT | CASSKERVSGAFF | NA | TRBJ1-1 | TRBV21-1 | NA
TGTGCCTGGAGTGATGGGTCAGAGCGCGAAAAACTGTTTTTT | CAWSDGSEREKLFF | NA | TRBJ1-4 | TRBV30 | NA
TGCAGCGTTGGCAGCACTGCTAACTATGGCTACACCTTC | CSVGSTANYGYTF | NA | TRBJ1-2 | TRBV29-1 | NA
TGTGCCAGCAGTGAATGGGGCAGGGATGAAAAACTGTTTTTT | CASSEWGRDEKLFF | NA | TRBJ1-4 | TRBV2 | NA
TGTGCCAGCTCAGTCTGGGAGACTGGGATCGACGAGCAGTACTTC | CASSVWETGIDEQYF | NA | TRBJ2-7 | TRBV18 | NA
TGCGCCAGCAGCCACGGGACGGCAAATAATTCACCCCTCCACTTT | CASSHGTANNSPLHF | NA | TRBJ1-6 | TRBV5-1 | NA
TGTGCCTGGAGTGTACTGCTCTCGGCGGAAACGTACGAGCAGTACTTC | CAWSVLLSAETYEQYF | NA | TRBJ2-7 | TRBV30 | NA
TGTGCCAGCAGGACACAGGGGGCTTTGGAGCAGTTCTTC | CASRTQGALEQFF | NA | TRBJ2-1 | TRBV7-2 | TRBD1
TGTGCCAGCAGTTGGGGGACAGATACCTATGGCTACACCTTC | CASSWGTDTYGYTF | few | TRBJ1-2 | TRBV28 | TRBD1
TGTGCCACCAGCAGAGATAACGGATACGAGCAGTACTTC | CATSRDNGYEQYF | NA | TRBJ2-7 | TRBV15 | NA